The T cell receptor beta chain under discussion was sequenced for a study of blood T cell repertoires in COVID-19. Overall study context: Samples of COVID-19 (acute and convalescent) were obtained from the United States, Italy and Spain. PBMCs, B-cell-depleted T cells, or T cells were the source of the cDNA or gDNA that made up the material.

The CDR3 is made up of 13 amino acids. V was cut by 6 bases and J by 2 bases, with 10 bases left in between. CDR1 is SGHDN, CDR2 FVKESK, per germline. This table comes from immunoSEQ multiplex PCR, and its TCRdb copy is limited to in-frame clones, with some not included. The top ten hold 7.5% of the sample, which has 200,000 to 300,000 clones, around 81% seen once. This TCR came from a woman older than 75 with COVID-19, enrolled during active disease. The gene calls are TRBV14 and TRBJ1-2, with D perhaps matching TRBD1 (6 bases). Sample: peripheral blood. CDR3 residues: CASRPQGNYGYTF. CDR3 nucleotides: TGTGCCAGCAGACCTCAGGGGAACTATGGCTACACCTTC.